This TCR beta chain was recorded in a study of T cell repertoires in cytomegalovirus infection. This clonotype was seen a handful of times. Germline-derived CDR1 and CDR2 are SQVTM and ANQGSEA. V lost 3 bases to trimming and J lost 2 bases, with 13 bases between them. CDR3 size: 14 residues. One entry per CDR3 protein results from TCRdb running MiXCR on the reads. The sample contains about 150,000 distinct CDR3 sequences, about a quarter of which appear only once. The receptor was derived from a human donor in good health (CMV status not recorded). Some clones in this sample may be carry-over from other donors' samples. The chain carries TRBV29-1 and TRBJ1-2; the D is unclear. The sequenced sample was PBMCs. The DNA of the CDR3 is TGCAGCGTTGAGCGAGAGGAGTTCAACTATGGCTACACCTTC. Translation gives CSVEREEFNYGYTF.